This paragraph reports one T cell receptor beta chain. This sample stems from a study of T cell changes during pregnancy in multiple sclerosis. Generated by immunoSEQ multiplex PCR, the TCRdb table keeps only in-frame clones and is missing some. This sample has more than 35,000 clones; 91% occur once, and the top ten carry 0.46%. The CDR3 length is 17 residues. Trimming at V came to 3 bases and at J to 7 bases, leaving 13 bases not matched to a gene. The germline CDR1 and CDR2 sequences are SGHAT and FQDESV (reference sequence). The sample consisted of CD4+ T cells from peripheral blood mononuclear cells, taken in the third trimester of pregnancy. This rearrangement joins TRBV11-1 to TRBJ2-1, with 9 bases lining up with TRBD2. The source of this sequence is a female donor in good health, enrolled as a control in a pregnancy study. The CDR3 protein is CASSFGSGRVKTNEQFF. The CDR3 DNA follows: TGTGCCAGCAGCTTCGGTAGCGGGAGAGTGAAGACGAATGAGCAGTTCTTC.